These 28 T cell receptor beta chains were sequenced from one sample in a study of T cells after yellow fever vaccination. TCRdb analysed the 5' RACE reads with MiXCR anew, one entry per CDR3 protein. The sample contains about 510,000 distinct CDR3 sequences, just over 20% of which appear only once. This specimen was PBMCs, taken less than 25 days after the first yellow fever vaccination. The receptors originated from a man between 18 and 35 years old who received the YFV17D yellow fever vaccine.

CDR3 sequence reads: CASSRQEISYEQYF. CDR3 coding DNA: TGTGCCAGCAGTCGACAGGAGATCTCCTACGAGCAGTACTTC. The rearrangement links TRBV6-2 or TRBV6-3 to TRBJ2-7; TRBD1 might be the D (6 bases). With 5 bases removed from V and 0 bases from J, the gap between germline ends came to 11 bases. Germline CDR1 reads MNHEY; CDR2 reads SVGEGT. This CDR3 contains 14 residues.

A few counts support this clonotype. The J gene is TRBJ2-3, the V gene TRBV10-3, with D perhaps matching TRBD1 (6 bases). Germline V gene lookup returns CDR1 ENHRY and CDR2 SYGVKD. The CDR3 has 15 residues. The ends were cut back, 6 bases at V and 2 bases at J, with 15 bases in the middle. Written as DNA, the CDR3 is TGTGCCATCAGGGGGGCAGTTGTCCCCACAGATACGCAGTATTTT. It is translated as CAIRGAVVPTDTQYF.

This clonotype was observed many times. Written as DNA, the CDR3 is TGTGCCAGCAGAAATATGAACACTGAAGCTTTCTTT. Translated, it gives CASRNMNTEAFF. This sequence joins TRBV11-2 and TRBJ1-1; D gene uncertain. This CDR3 region has 12 residues. CDR1 and CDR2 (germline): SGHAT, FQNNGV. V was cut by 6 bases and J by 0 bases, with 5 bases left in between.

The chain couples TRBV20-1 to TRBJ2-1, with 11 bases identical to TRBD2. The CDR3 loop spans 12 amino acids. Germline-derived CDR1 and CDR2 are DFQATT and SNEGSKA (reference sequence). CDR3 residues: CRVSGGANEQFF. Here the CDR3 DNA reads TGCAGGGTTAGCGGGGGGGCTAATGAGCAGTTCTTC.

The chain recombines TRBV7-3 with TRBJ2-2, with 7 bases matching TRBD1. This CDR3 is 15 amino acids long. V lost 1 base and J lost 6; bases outside the gene matches: 5. In germline, CDR1 is SGHTA, CDR2 FQGTGA. The CDR3 coding sequence is TGTGCCAGCAGCTTAATCGGACAGGCTGCCGGGGAGCTGTTTTTT. This translates into CASSLIGQAAGELFF.

The chain combines TRBV7-2 with TRBJ2-1, with TRBD2 as a possible D gene (5 bases). V lost 6 bases and J 3 bases, leaving 18 bases between the germline ends. CDR1 is SGHTA, CDR2 FQGNSA, per germline. The CDR3 covers 16 residues. The CDR3 DNA sequence: TGTGCCAGCAGGTATACACCCGGGGAAAACTACAATGAGCAGTTCTTC. This gives the protein CASRYTPGENYNEQFF.

In its sample, this clonotype was seen a few times. The DNA for the CDR3 is TGTGCCTCCCAGCAGGTTCGGTACACTGAAGCTTTCTTT. Its translation: CASQQVRYTEAFF. The V and J genes are TRBV30 and TRBJ1-1; D not certain. V was clipped by 7 bases and J by 3 bases, with 15 bases between them. The CDR3 has 13 amino acids. Germline CDR1 GTSNPN, CDR2 SVGIG (reference sequence).

This clonotype was found a few times. This chain uses TRBV7-9 with TRBJ2-7, with D perhaps TRBD1 or TRBD2 (5 bases each). The V gene's germline CDR1 is SEHNR and CDR2 FQNEAQ (reference sequence). The CDR3 is 13 amino acids. V was cut by 5 bases and J by 5 bases, with 13 bases left in between. CDR3 loop: CASSPGTGHEQYF. DNA of the CDR3: TGTGCCAGCAGCCCCGGGACCGGGCACGAGCAGTACTTC. The full variable domain, in which reference TRBV7-9 and TRBJ2-7 provide the parts outside the CDR3, is DTGVSQNPRHKITKRGQNVTFRCDPISEHNRLYWYRQTLGQGPEFLTYFQNEAQLEKSRLLSDRFSAERPKGSFSTLEIQRTEQGDSAMYLCASSPGTGHEQYFGPGTRLTVT.

This clonotype was detected many times. The chain employs TRBV20-1 and TRBJ2-5, with 9 bases matching TRBD1. The CDR3 loop spans 14 amino acids. V gave up 6 bases and J gave up 5 bases; unmatched junction bases: 10. Looked up from germline, CDR1 is DFQATT and CDR2 is SNEGSKA (reference sequence). Written as DNA, the CDR3 is TGCAGTGCACCAAGCCCAGGGACAGGGGAGACCCAGTACTTC. Its protein product is CSAPSPGTGETQYF.

CDR3 protein: CASSGDRGNQPQHF. The CDR3 DNA follows: TGTGCCAGCAGCGGAGACAGGGGAAATCAGCCCCAGCATTTT. The chain has TRBV9 and TRBJ1-5, with 8 bases aligning to TRBD1. CDR1 is SGDLS and CDR2 is YYNGEE in the germline V gene. The CDR3 loop spans 14 amino acids. V dropped 3 bases and J dropped 4; count of bases not matched to a gene: 3.

This clonotype was counted between two and nine times. This chain joins TRBV18 and TRBJ1-1; 9 nucleotides align to TRBD1. CDR1 is KGHSH and CDR2 is LQKENI in the germline V gene. V shed 6 bases, J shed 7 bases, and the junction held 9 bases outside the gene matches. The CDR3 has 14 residues. CDR3: CASSGDRGGSEAFF. In nucleotides, the CDR3 is TGTGCCAGCTCGGGCGACAGGGGGGGAAGTGAAGCTTTCTTT.

This chain links TRBV7-2 with TRBJ2-4, with D perhaps matching TRBD2 (5 bases). Germline V gene lookup returns CDR1 SGHTA and CDR2 FQGNSA. The ends were cut back, 6 bases at V and 6 bases at J, with 12 bases in the middle. This CDR3 region has 13 residues. Written as DNA, the CDR3 is TGTGCCAGCAGGGCCGCGGCGGGAAACATTCAGTACTTC. Its translation: CASRAAAGNIQYF.

This sequence joins TRBV9 and TRBJ1-1; possibly TRBD1 for D (5 bases). Trimming removed 3 bases from V and 5 bases from J, with 14 bases in between. Germline loops: CDR1 SGDLS, CDR2 YYNGEE. The CDR3 sequence is 14 residues long. In DNA form, the CDR3 reads TGTGCCAGCAGCGCCCGGGTAGGGGCAACTGAAGCTTTCTTT. It is translated as CASSARVGATEAFF.

This clonotype has only a few counts. DNA of the CDR3: TGCAGTGCGACGATCGGGGGCGAGTACGTC. Encoded protein: CSATIGGEYV. The rearrangement uses TRBV20-1 and TRBJ2-7; the D call may be TRBD1 or TRBD2 (6 bases each). Germline-derived CDR1 and CDR2 are DFQATT and SNEGSKA (reference sequence). V lost 6 bases, J lost 11 bases, and 14 bases lay in between. This CDR3 comprises 10 residues.

The chain recombines TRBV20-1 with TRBJ2-7, with TRBD1 identical over 7 bases. CDR1 is DFQATT and CDR2 is SNEGSKA in the germline V gene (reference sequence). The V gene end was trimmed by 1 base and the J gene end by 4 bases; junction bases not matched to a gene: 4. There are 13 residues in the CDR3. This chain's CDR3 is CSARATGVYEQYV. CDR3 DNA: TGCAGTGCTAGAGCTACAGGGGTTTACGAGCAGTACGTC.

The table lists this clonotype with many counts. CDR3 sequence: CSARVIDTEAFF. In DNA form, the CDR3 reads TGCAGTGCCAGGGTTATAGACACTGAAGCTTTCTTT. The V and J genes are TRBV20-1 and TRBJ1-1, with a possible D match to TRBD1 (5 bases). With 6 bases removed from V and 3 bases from J, the gap between germline ends came to 11 bases. In germline, CDR1 is DFQATT, CDR2 SNEGSKA (reference sequence). The CDR3 runs to 12 residues.

The chain couples TRBV2 to TRBJ2-3; possibly TRBD1 or TRBD2 for D (6 bases each). V was shortened by 8 bases and J by 4 bases, with 19 bases between the two germline ends. The CDR3 runs to 15 residues. CDR1 is SNHLY, CDR2 FYNNEI, per germline. In nucleotides, the CDR3 is TGTGCCAGCCCCCCGGGGGCGATCGACGCAGATACGCAGTATTTT. Amino acid sequence: CASPPGAIDADTQYF. Looking up the rest from reference TRBV2 and TRBJ2-3 gives the full variable domain: EPEVTQTPSHQVTQMGQEVILRCVPISNHLYFYWYRQILGQKVEFLVSFYNNEISEKSEIFDDQFSVERPDGSNFTLKIRSTKLEDSAMYFCASPPGAIDADTQYFGPGTRLTVL.

This clonotype came up a few times. The chain carries TRBV4-1 and TRBJ2-3, with 12 bases matching TRBD2. The CDR3 is made up of 17 amino acids. V lost 0 bases to trimming and J lost 5 bases; unmatched junction nucleotides: 6. CDR1 is MGHRA and CDR2 is YSYEKL in the germline V gene. The CDR3 loop reads CASSQEWSSGGVDTQYF. DNA for the CDR3: TGCGCCAGCAGCCAAGAATGGTCTAGCGGGGGGGTAGATACGCAGTATTTT.

The sample holds one count of this clonotype. The chain recombines TRBV4-2 with TRBJ2-2; tentative D call: TRBD2 (5 bases). Germline CDR1 LGHNA, CDR2 YNFKEQ. Trimming removed 4 bases at V and 7 bases at J, with 7 bases between. The CDR3 extends over 12 amino acids. The CDR3, as DNA: TGTGCCAGCAGCCTAGCGTTCGGGGAGCTGTTTTTT. Amino acids: CASSLAFGELFF.

The chain has TRBV10-3 and TRBJ1-5; D gene uncertain. CDR3 length equals 13 residues. V was cut by 8 bases and J by 8 bases, with 16 bases left in between. The germline V gene encodes CDR1 ENHRY and CDR2 SYGVKD. The CDR3 protein is CAILDGLSKPQHF. CDR3 sequence (DNA): TGTGCCATCTTGGACGGCTTGAGCAAGCCCCAGCATTTT.

This clonotype has only a few counts. This sequence joins TRBV5-6 and TRBJ1-6; TRBD1 matches 9 bases. This CDR3 has 17 residues. Losses at the gene ends were 1 base for V and 10 bases for J; bases not matched to a gene: 12. Germline CDR1 reads SGHDT; CDR2 reads YYEEEE. CDR3 residues: CASSLSSYRGLVSPLHF. The CDR3 DNA reads TGTGCCAGCAGCTTGAGTTCGTACAGGGGGCTTGTCTCACCCCTCCACTTT. The whole variable domain, remainder taken from reference TRBV5-6 and TRBJ1-6, is DAGVTQSPTHLIKTRGQQVTLRCSPKSGHDTVSWYQQALGQGPQFIFQYYEEEERQRGNFPDRFSGHQFPNYSSELNVNALLLGDSALYLCASSLSSYRGLVSPLHFGNGTRLTVT.

Only a few counts were recorded for this clonotype. CDR3 region: CASSLAPQDGYTF. DNA of the CDR3: TGCGCCAGCAGCTTGGCCCCACAAGATGGCTACACCTTC. V usage is TRBV5-1 and J usage is TRBJ1-2; D is ambiguous. The CDR3 sequence is 13 residues long. Trimming removed 0 bases at V and 6 bases at J, with 9 bases between. The germline CDR1 and CDR2 sequences are SGHRS and YFSETQ.

V gene TRBV5-1 combines with J gene TRBJ2-5; 8 bases are a match to TRBD2. Trimming removed 4 bases from V and 5 bases from J; junction bases left unmatched: 13. This CDR3 spans 16 amino acids. Per germline, CDR1 SGHRS and CDR2 YFSETQ. CDR3 protein: CASSGPQIAGMETQYF. The CDR3 coding sequence is TGCGCCAGCAGCGGACCACAGATAGCGGGAATGGAGACCCAGTACTTC.

Only a few counts were recorded for this clonotype. V and J are TRBV5-1 and TRBJ1-1; no reliable D call. The CDR3 is 12 residues long. V gave up 1 base and J gave up 6 bases, with 7 bases separating them. The germline V gene encodes CDR1 SGHRS and CDR2 YFSETQ. The CDR3 DNA sequence: TGCGCCAGCAGCTTGCCGGCGGCTGAAGCTTTCTTT. Residues: CASSLPAAEAFF.

This clonotype was picked up one time. The chain has TRBV6-5 and TRBJ1-2; the D is unclear. The V end was cut by 4 bases, the J end by 5 bases, with 11 bases between. This CDR3 contains 13 residues. Germline assignment: CDR1 MNHEY and CDR2 SVGAGI. CDR3 nucleotides: TGTGCCAGCAGTTCCCTGGTCGGGTATGGCTACACCTTC. Translating it yields CASSSLVGYGYTF.

This chain connects TRBV20-1 to TRBJ1-2, with 7 bases that match TRBD1. This CDR3 comprises 11 residues. Germline CDR1 reads DFQATT; CDR2 reads SNEGSKA (reference sequence). The J segment lost 12 bases and the V segment lost 6 bases, leaving 10 bases of the junction unmatched. CDR3 loop: CSAPGQWGHTF. The DNA for the CDR3 is TGCAGTGCGCCGGGACAGTGGGGTCACACCTTC.

CDR3 nucleotide sequence: TGCGCCAGCAGGCCCACTAGCGGCCCTAGCACAGATACGCAGTATTTT. This gives the protein CASRPTSGPSTDTQYF. The chain is built from TRBV5-1 and TRBJ2-3; the match to TRBD2 covers 8 bases. The germline gives CDR1 SGHRS, CDR2 YFSETQ. The CDR3 has 16 amino acids. Germline trimming cut 5 bases from V and 0 bases from J; bases unmatched to any gene: 8.

This chain uses TRBV6-2 or TRBV6-3 with TRBJ2-2; D not resolved. Germline V gene lookup returns CDR1 MNHEY and CDR2 SVGEGT. The V end lost 1 base, the J end lost 7 bases, and 7 bases lay between the germline ends. This CDR3 comprises 13 residues. CDR3 coding DNA: TGTGCCAGCAGTTACTTAAGTGGCGGGGAGCTGTTTTTT. Protein product: CASSYLSGGELFF.